A selection of T cell receptor beta chains follows, all from one sample in a study of shared clonotypes between healthy human individuals. This table comes from immunoSEQ multiplex PCR, and its TCRdb copy is limited to in-frame clones, with some not included. The data hold nearly 500,000 clones, with less than 80% observed a single time. Sequenced: PBMCs. The receptor set was obtained from a woman in her 40s in good health. Some clones in this sample may be carry-over from other donors' samples. Both conserved end residues are part of each CDR3. Fields, in order: J gene, V gene, D gene, clone size, CDR3 protein, CDR3 DNA. The D gene is left open where the match is weak. Some rows have no size entry. The others give once, few or many, or a class for an expanded clone.

TRBJ2-3 TRBV7-9 TRBD1 . CASSPPGMGQSTDTQYF TGTGCCAGCAGCCCTCCGGGCATGGGACAGTCCACAGATACGCAGTATTTT
TRBJ2-1 TRBV6-5 TRBD2 . CASSVTSGIYNEQFF TGTGCCAGCAGTGTCACTAGCGGAATCTACAATGAGCAGTTCTTC
TRBJ1-3 TRBV30 . once CAWSVSLTGNTIYF TGTGCCTGGAGTGTGAGCTTGACTGGAAACACCATATATTTT
TRBJ2-2 TRBV7-3 TRBD1 many CASSTGTATTGELFF TGTGCCAGCAGTACCGGGACAGCTACCACCGGGGAGCTGTTTTTT
TRBJ2-3 TRBV28 . . CASSFIRLAGADTQYF TGTGCCAGCAGTTTCATCAGGCTAGCTGGGGCAGATACGCAGTATTTT
TRBJ1-2 TRBV7-2 . . CASSFTSRGNLYGYTF TGTGCCAGCAGTTTCACCTCGAGAGGGAACCTCTATGGCTACACCTTC
TRBJ1-1 TRBV7-9 TRBD1 many CASSHGQGIRNTEAFF TGTGCCAGCAGCCATGGACAGGGAATAAGAAACACTGAAGCTTTCTTT
TRBJ2-7 TRBV15 . . CATSRDRSAYEQYF TGTGCCACCAGCAGAGATAGGTCAGCCTACGAGCAGTACTTC
TRBJ1-2 TRBV5-6 . . CASSPGPNYGYTF TGTGCCAGCAGCCCGGGACCTAACTATGGCTACACCTTC
TRBJ2-5 TRBV7-8 . . CASSLETQYF TGTGCCAGCAGCTTAGAGACCCAGTACTTC
TRBJ2-2 TRBV5-1 . . CASSLGHYTGELFF TGCGCCAGCAGCTTGGGACACTACACCGGGGAGCTGTTTTTT
TRBJ2-7 TRBV11-1 TRBD1 . CASSLGQGAPYEQYF TGTGCCAGCAGTTTGGGACAGGGGGCCCCATACGAGCAGTACTTC
TRBJ1-1 TRBV14 . . CASSQVSWDTEAFF TGTGCCAGCAGCCAAGTAAGTTGGGACACTGAAGCTTTCTTT
TRBJ2-7 TRBV10-3 TRBD2 . CAISGAGSGFSYEQYF TGTGCCATCAGCGGAGCGGGTAGCGGGTTCTCCTACGAGCAGTACTTC
TRBJ2-1 TRBV7-7 . once CASSSSGAYNEQFF TGTGCCAGCAGCTCCTCCGGCGCCTACAATGAGCAGTTCTTC
TRBJ2-2 TRBV2 TRBD2 few CASSLAGGTNTGELFF TGTGCCAGCAGTCTAGCGGGAGGAACGAACACCGGGGAGCTGTTTTTT
TRBJ2-5 TRBV5-1 TRBD2 . CASSPAGEETQYF TGCGCCAGCAGCCCGGCGGGGGAAGAGACCCAGTACTTC
TRBJ2-7 TRBV29-1 TRBD2 . CSVRTSGAYEQYF TGCAGCGTTAGGACTAGCGGAGCCTACGAGCAGTACTTC
TRBJ1-3 TRBV9 . . CASSVEGFSGNTIYF TGTGCCAGCAGCGTAGAGGGGTTCTCTGGAAACACCATATATTTT
TRBJ2-3 TRBV28 . few CASSSNTDTQYF TGTGCCAGCAGTTCCAACACAGATACGCAGTATTTT
TRBJ2-7 TRBV6-5 TRBD2 . CASIAIAGGGSEQYF TGTGCCAGCATCGCTATAGCGGGAGGAGGCAGCGAGCAGTACTTC
TRBJ2-7 TRBV7-2 TRBD1 . CASSQTGDPLYEQYF TGTGCCAGCAGCCAGACAGGGGACCCCCTCTACGAGCAGTACTTC
TRBJ2-7 TRBV11-2 TRBD2 . CASSLMAGGGGYEQYF TGTGCCAGCAGCCTAATGGCGGGAGGGGGGGGATACGAGCAGTACTTC
TRBJ2-7 TRBV28 . . CASTSHYEQYF TGTGCCAGCACCTCTCACTACGAGCAGTACTTC
TRBJ1-5 TRBV27 . many CASSLVGNQPQHF TGTGCCAGCAGTTTAGTAGGAAATCAGCCCCAGCATTTT
TRBJ2-7 TRBV7-6 TRBD2 . CASGEGSGTRPYEQYF TGTGCCAGCGGGGAGGGTAGCGGGACAAGACCCTACGAGCAGTACTTC
TRBJ2-1 TRBV5-1 . . CASSFGRVGNNEQFF TGCGCCAGCAGCTTCGGCAGGGTAGGGAACAATGAGCAGTTCTTC
TRBJ1-4 TRBV19 TRBD1 . CASSMSGTGREKLFF TGTGCCAGTAGTATGTCCGGGACAGGGCGTGAAAAACTGTTTTTT
TRBJ2-1 TRBV6-5 TRBD2 . CASRVTSGINEQFF TGTGCCAGCAGAGTAACTAGCGGGATAAATGAGCAGTTCTTC
TRBJ2-5 TRBV14 TRBD2 . CASSQWGLAGNQETQYF TGTGCCAGCAGCCAATGGGGACTAGCGGGGAACCAAGAGACCCAGTACTTC